What follows are 18 T cell receptor beta chains derived from one specimen sequenced in a study of T-cell reconstitution after alpha-beta-depleted transplantation in children. Molecular barcoding with unique molecular identifiers was used for the TCRbeta library. Each CDR3 protein is one row after TCRdb ran MiXCR on the PCR reads. This table has 200,000 to 250,000 distinct CDR3 sequences, about 8.7% appearing once. The sample was PBMCs, mostly from graft donor cells, taken 360 days after TCRalphabeta/CD19-depleted stem cell transplant. The receptors were gathered from a male patient between 2 and 9 years old who had a stem cell transplant for acute myeloid leukemia, so the T cells may come from the graft donor.

At least ten counts were recorded for this clonotype. The chain recombines TRBV4-1 with TRBJ2-1; 12 bases line up with TRBD2. Germline assignment: CDR1 MGHRA and CDR2 YSYEKL. The CDR3 totals 17 residues. V lost 4 bases to trimming and J lost 4 bases; unmatched junction nucleotides: 8. The CDR3 sequence is CASSRLLAGGGYNEQFF. The DNA for the CDR3 is TGCGCCAGCAGCCGACTACTAGCGGGAGGCGGATACAATGAGCAGTTCTTC.

This clonotype has ten or more counts. In DNA, the CDR3 is TGCAGTGCTGGAGCGGGGAGGACCGGGGAGCTGTTTTTT. Encoded protein: CSAGAGRTGELFF. The V gene is TRBV20-1, the J gene TRBJ2-2, with TRBD2 matching 7 bases. The V and J ends lost 5 bases and 5 bases, in that order; junction bases with no gene match: 5. This CDR3 is 13 amino acids long. Germline CDR1 DFQATT, CDR2 SNEGSKA (reference sequence).

This clonotype has at least ten counts. The CDR3 reads CASTPSGTGELFF. The CDR3 bases are TGCGCCAGCACCCCCTCGGGAACCGGGGAGCTGTTTTTT. V is TRBV5-1 and J is TRBJ2-2; perhaps TRBD2 as D (5 bases). Trimming took off 6 bases at V and 5 bases at J, with 11 bases between the two ends. Germline lookup yields CDR1 SGHRS and CDR2 YFSETQ. The CDR3 is 13 amino acids.

This clonotype turned up a few times. The chain is built from TRBV7-2 and TRBJ2-1; 8 bases align to TRBD2. The CDR3 has 14 amino acids. With 4 bases clipped from V and 6 bases from J, the junction kept 5 bases outside the gene matches. Germline CDR1 SGHTA, CDR2 FQGNSA. CDR3 coding DNA: TGTGCCAGCAGCTCATCCGGGACTAGCAATGAGCAGTTCTTC. Protein sequence: CASSSSGTSNEQFF.

This clonotype has only one observation. The V gene is TRBV11-2, the J gene TRBJ2-3; TRBD2 might be the D (5 bases). V was shortened by 5 bases and J by 2 bases, with 20 bases between the two germline ends. CDR1 SGHAT and CDR2 FQNNGV come from the germline V gene. The CDR3 is 17 amino acids. CDR3 in DNA: TGTGCCAGCAGCCCTAAGGGAGACCCACTTCTCACAGATACGCAGTATTTT. Encoded protein: CASSPKGDPLLTDTQYF.

The rearrangement uses TRBV5-1 and TRBJ2-3; 12 bases are a match to TRBD2. CDR3 size: 15 residues. V dropped 3 bases and J dropped 3; count of bases not matched to a gene: 2. Germline assignment: CDR1 SGHRS and CDR2 YFSETQ. The CDR3 region has the DNA TGCGCCAGCAGCTCGACTAGCGGGAGAACAGATACGCAGTATTTT. This translates into CASSSTSGRTDTQYF.

This clonotype was observed a few times. J is TRBJ2-1 and V is TRBV20-1; no clear D gene. This CDR3 contains 9 residues. V dropped 2 bases and J dropped 9 bases, with 2 bases sitting between them. In germline, CDR1 is DFQATT, CDR2 SNEGSKA (reference sequence). CDR3 bases: TGCAGTGCTAGACCTGAGCAGTTCTTC. This translates into CSARPEQFF.

There are a few counts of this clonotype. The chain is built from TRBV11-2 and TRBJ2-6; D remains unclear. This CDR3 comprises 17 residues. V lost 5 bases and J lost 0, with 14 bases in between. The germline V gene encodes CDR1 SGHAT and CDR2 FQNNGV. This chain's CDR3 is CASSPLRPLSGANVLTF. CDR3 nucleotides: TGTGCCAGCAGCCCCCTAAGGCCACTCTCTGGGGCCAACGTCCTGACTTTC.

Only a few counts were recorded for this clonotype. DNA of the CDR3: TGTGCCAGCAGCCCTCAACAGGGACTGTCTTGGAATGAGCAGTTCTTC. Protein sequence: CASSPQQGLSWNEQFF. J is TRBJ2-1 and V is TRBV7-8; either TRBD1 or TRBD2 may supply D (6 bases each). Germline loops: CDR1 SGHVS, CDR2 FQNEAQ. This CDR3 region has 16 residues. The V gene lost 5 bases and the J gene lost 7 bases, with 21 bases spanning the gap.

This clonotype appeared many times. The chain carries TRBV7-2 and TRBJ2-1; 8 nucleotides match TRBD2. Germline assignment: CDR1 SGHTA and CDR2 FQGNSA. Losses at the gene ends were 5 bases for V and 0 bases for J; bases not matched to a gene: 9. The CDR3 has 17 amino acids. CDR3 loop: CASSLMGTRSSYNEQFF. The CDR3 coding sequence is TGTGCCAGCAGCCTAATGGGGACTAGGAGCTCCTACAATGAGCAGTTCTTC.

The table lists this clonotype with a few counts. The gene calls are TRBV7-9 and TRBJ2-1, with a weak D call TRBD2 (5 bases). V was cut by 5 bases and J by 4 bases, with 24 bases left in between. The CDR3 covers 18 residues. Germline CDR1 SEHNR, CDR2 FQNEAQ (reference sequence). The CDR3 spells CASSGWTDSQTRYNEQFF. In DNA form, the CDR3 reads TGTGCCAGCAGCGGATGGACTGACTCACAAACGCGTTACAATGAGCAGTTCTTC.

The sample holds many counts of this clonotype. J is TRBJ2-7 and V is TRBV29-1, with D tentatively TRBD2 (5 bases). Germline CDR1 and CDR2: SQVTM and ANQGSEA. Trimming removed 3 bases at V and 0 bases at J, with 6 bases between. This CDR3 is 12 amino acids long. CDR3 in DNA: TGCAGCGTTGAGACTATCTCCTACGAGCAGTACTTC. It is translated as CSVETISYEQYF.

This clonotype appeared many times. This chain connects TRBV20-1 to TRBJ2-1; TRBD2 matches 10 bases. This CDR3 comprises 15 residues. V dropped 3 bases and J dropped 2; count of bases not matched to a gene: 4. Looked up from germline, CDR1 is DFQATT and CDR2 is SNEGSKA (reference sequence). The CDR3 is CSASVLAGAYNEQFF. CDR3 coding DNA: TGCAGTGCTAGTGTTCTAGCGGGAGCCTACAATGAGCAGTTCTTC.

This clonotype has a count of ten or more. The CDR3 DNA reads TGCAGCGTTGAAGAAAACTACGAGCAGTACTTC. Protein sequence: CSVEENYEQYF. V gene TRBV29-1 combines with J gene TRBJ2-7; D ambiguous. The CDR3 runs to 11 residues. The germline V gene has CDR1 SQVTM and CDR2 ANQGSEA. V gave up 0 bases and J gave up 3 bases, with 3 bases separating them.

J is TRBJ2-7 and V is TRBV7-9; D is ambiguous. The CDR3 has 13 amino acids. Germline-derived CDR1 and CDR2 are SEHNR and FQNEAQ (reference sequence). Trimming shortened V by 5 bases and J by 2 bases, and 10 bases separated the two germline ends. The CDR3 DNA sequence: TGTGCCAGCAGCCCTCACCAGGCCTACGAGCAGTACGTC. The encoded protein is CASSPHQAYEQYV.

This clonotype was counted many times. The chain employs TRBV28 and TRBJ2-5; TRBD1 matches 7 bases. Germline V CDR1 and CDR2: MDHEN, SYDVKM. The CDR3 covers 12 residues. The ends lost 7 bases at V and 5 bases at J; junction bases unmatched: 4. CDR3 coding DNA: TGTGCCAGCAATCTAGGGGGCGAGACCCAGTACTTC. As protein: CASNLGGETQYF.

V and J are TRBV7-3 and TRBJ2-1; TRBD2 matches 8 bases. Per germline, CDR1 SGHTA and CDR2 FQGTGA. The CDR3 consists of 13 residues. The junction had 3 bases not matched to a gene; V was cut back by 4 bases and J by 7 bases. The CDR3 loop is CASSSSGSNEQFF. CDR3 DNA sequence: TGTGCCAGCAGCTCGAGCGGGAGTAATGAGCAGTTCTTC.

This clonotype was seen a handful of times. The V gene is TRBV29-1, the J gene TRBJ2-1; the D is unclear. Trimming cost V 0 bases and J 0 bases, with 9 bases left between them. CDR3 length: 15 residues. Germline V gene sequence: CDR1 SQVTM, CDR2 ANQGSEA. CDR3 protein: CSVEDPAVSYNEQFF. CDR3 nucleotides: TGCAGCGTTGAAGATCCGGCGGTCTCCTACAATGAGCAGTTCTTC.